A selection of T cell receptor beta chains follows, all from one sample in a study of shared clonotypes between healthy human individuals. Libraries were prepared by immunoSEQ multiplex PCR; TCRdb keeps only in-frame clonotypes and omits some of them. The sample contains around 2.3 million clones, about 94% of which appear only once. Specimen: naive CD4+ T cells sorted from blood. The source of these receptors is a man younger than 35 in good health. The CDR3 runs from the conserved cysteine through the conserved F or W. Each record gives: D gene, J gene, clone size, V gene, CDR3 protein, CDR3 DNA. D genes are given only for firm matches. Not every row has a clone size; where given, it reads once, few, many or a size class.

d_gene: NA; j_gene: TRBJ1-2; abundance: NA; v_gene: TRBV21-1; CDR3aa: CASSTRSKALGYTF; CDR3nt: TGTGCCAGCAGCACCCGGTCGAAGGCTTTAGGCTACACCTTC
d_gene: TRBD1; j_gene: TRBJ2-7; abundance: NA; v_gene: TRBV4-3; CDR3aa: CASSQDVGTETYEQYF; CDR3nt: TGCGCCAGCAGCCAAGACGTGGGGACAGAGACCTACGAGCAGTACTTC
d_gene: NA; j_gene: TRBJ1-2; abundance: NA; v_gene: TRBV2; CDR3aa: CASSDLGFNYGYTF; CDR3nt: TGTGCCAGCAGTGATCTGGGGTTTAACTATGGCTACACCTTC
d_gene: TRBD2; j_gene: TRBJ2-7; abundance: NA; v_gene: TRBV5-6; CDR3aa: CASSPQGLANPYEQYF; CDR3nt: TGTGCCAGCAGCCCCCAAGGACTAGCGAATCCCTACGAGCAGTACTTC
d_gene: TRBD1; j_gene: TRBJ1-6; abundance: NA; v_gene: TRBV5-4; CDR3aa: CASSSAGGPSPLHF; CDR3nt: TGTGCCAGCAGCTCCGCAGGGGGCCCTTCACCCCTCCACTTT
d_gene: NA; j_gene: TRBJ2-2; abundance: NA; v_gene: TRBV13; CDR3aa: CASSPSDRATGELFF; CDR3nt: TGTGCCAGCAGCCCCTCCGACAGAGCCACCGGGGAGCTGTTTTTT
d_gene: TRBD2; j_gene: TRBJ2-2; abundance: NA; v_gene: TRBV2; CDR3aa: CASRAGLEAGELFF; CDR3nt: TGTGCCAGCAGAGCAGGACTAGAGGCCGGGGAGCTGTTTTTT
d_gene: NA; j_gene: TRBJ2-2; abundance: NA; v_gene: TRBV7-2; CDR3aa: CASSNGAGLANTGELFF; CDR3nt: TGTGCCAGCAGCAACGGGGCGGGCTTGGCTAACACCGGGGAGCTGTTTTTT
d_gene: TRBD1; j_gene: TRBJ2-7; abundance: NA; v_gene: TRBV5-1; CDR3aa: CASSGTVEYEQYF; CDR3nt: TGCGCCAGCAGCGGGACAGTCGAATACGAGCAGTACTTC
d_gene: TRBD1; j_gene: TRBJ1-5; abundance: NA; v_gene: TRBV7-2; CDR3aa: CASSLEGLIGQGNQPQHF; CDR3nt: TGTGCCAGCAGCTTAGAGGGTCTGATCGGACAGGGGAATCAGCCCCAGCATTTT
d_gene: TRBD1; j_gene: TRBJ1-1; abundance: NA; v_gene: TRBV5-1; CDR3aa: CASSYGTDSNTEAFF; CDR3nt: TGCGCCAGCAGCTATGGGACAGACTCGAACACTGAAGCTTTCTTT
d_gene: TRBD2; j_gene: TRBJ2-1; abundance: NA; v_gene: TRBV18; CDR3aa: CASSPPGLAGAYNEQFF; CDR3nt: TGTGCCAGCTCACCACCGGGACTAGCGGGAGCCTACAATGAGCAGTTCTTC
d_gene: TRBD1; j_gene: TRBJ1-1; abundance: NA; v_gene: TRBV18; CDR3aa: CASSPRDSPYLGPNTEAFF; CDR3nt: TGTGCCAGCTCACCCCGGGACAGTCCGTACTTGGGCCCGAACACTGAAGCTTTCTTT
d_gene: NA; j_gene: TRBJ2-7; abundance: NA; v_gene: TRBV15; CDR3aa: CATSRERGLLEQYF; CDR3nt: TGTGCCACCAGCAGAGAACGGGGGTTACTGGAGCAGTACTTC
d_gene: TRBD1; j_gene: TRBJ2-7; abundance: NA; v_gene: TRBV9; CDR3aa: CASSVNTGTGGDEQYF; CDR3nt: TGTGCCAGCAGCGTAAATACCGGGACAGGGGGCGACGAGCAGTACTTC
d_gene: TRBD1; j_gene: TRBJ2-5; abundance: NA; v_gene: TRBV7-6; CDR3aa: CASSFPPSGGQETQYF; CDR3nt: TGTGCCAGCAGCTTCCCCCCGTCAGGGGGCCAAGAGACCCAGTACTTC
d_gene: TRBD1; j_gene: TRBJ1-1; abundance: NA; v_gene: TRBV27; CDR3aa: CASSLSGTVKTEAFF; CDR3nt: TGTGCCAGCAGTTTATCGGGGACAGTGAAAACTGAAGCTTTCTTT
d_gene: NA; j_gene: TRBJ2-3; abundance: NA; v_gene: TRBV18; CDR3aa: CASSATPGLLTDTQYF; CDR3nt: TGTGCCAGCTCAGCCACACCGGGACTCCTCACAGATACGCAGTATTTT
d_gene: NA; j_gene: TRBJ2-2; abundance: NA; v_gene: TRBV5-1; CDR3aa: CASSDRQGGTGELFF; CDR3nt: TGCGCCAGCAGCGATCGACAGGGAGGCACCGGGGAGCTGTTTTTT
d_gene: NA; j_gene: TRBJ1-5; abundance: once; v_gene: TRBV15; CDR3aa: CATSVDSLGPQHF; CDR3nt: TGTGCCACCAGCGTCGACAGCCTAGGCCCCCAGCATTTT
d_gene: NA; j_gene: TRBJ2-2; abundance: NA; v_gene: TRBV28; CDR3aa: CASSLRAAGELFF; CDR3nt: TGTGCCAGCAGTTTAAGGGCGGCCGGGGAGCTGTTTTTT
d_gene: NA; j_gene: TRBJ1-1; abundance: once; v_gene: TRBV6-5; CDR3aa: CASSYRTDTEAFF; CDR3nt: TGTGCCAGCAGTTATCGGACCGACACTGAAGCTTTCTTT
d_gene: TRBD1; j_gene: TRBJ2-7; abundance: NA; v_gene: TRBV5-1; CDR3aa: CASARTGDYEQYF; CDR3nt: TGCGCCAGCGCACGGACAGGGGACTACGAGCAGTACTTC
d_gene: NA; j_gene: TRBJ2-3; abundance: NA; v_gene: TRBV21-1; CDR3aa: CASSMPASRRTDTQYF; CDR3nt: TGTGCCAGCAGCATGCCAGCTAGCCGGCGCACAGATACGCAGTATTTT
d_gene: NA; j_gene: TRBJ2-3; abundance: NA; v_gene: TRBV7-2; CDR3aa: CASSSTRGGYAQYF; CDR3nt: TGTGCCAGCAGCTCGACCAGAGGGGGTTACGCGCAGTATTTT
d_gene: NA; j_gene: TRBJ2-7; abundance: once; v_gene: TRBV5-1; CDR3aa: CASSRGTLGVASAHEQYF; CDR3nt: TGCGCCAGCAGCCGAGGAACTTTGGGGGTAGCTTCGGCTCACGAGCAGTACTTC